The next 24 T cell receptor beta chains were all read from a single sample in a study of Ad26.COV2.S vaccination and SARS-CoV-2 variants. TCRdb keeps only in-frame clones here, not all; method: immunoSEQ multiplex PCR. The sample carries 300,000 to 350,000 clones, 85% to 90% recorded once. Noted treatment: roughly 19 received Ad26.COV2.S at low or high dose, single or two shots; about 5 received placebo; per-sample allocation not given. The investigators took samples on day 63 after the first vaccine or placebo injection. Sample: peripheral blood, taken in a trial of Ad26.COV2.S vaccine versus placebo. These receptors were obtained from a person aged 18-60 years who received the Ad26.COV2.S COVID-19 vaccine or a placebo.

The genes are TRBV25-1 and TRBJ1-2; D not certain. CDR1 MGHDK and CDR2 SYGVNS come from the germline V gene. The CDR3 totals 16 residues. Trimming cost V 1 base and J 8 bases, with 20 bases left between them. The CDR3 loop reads CASSEFRTLSSLGYTF. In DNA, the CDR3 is TGTGCCAGCAGTGAATTCCGAACCCTCTCGTCTTTGGGCTACACCTTC.

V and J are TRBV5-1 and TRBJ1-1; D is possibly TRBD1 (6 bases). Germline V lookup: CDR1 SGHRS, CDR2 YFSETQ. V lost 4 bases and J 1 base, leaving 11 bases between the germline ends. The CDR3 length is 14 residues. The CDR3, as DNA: TGCGCCAGCAGCCCACAGGGTAGGAACACTGAAGCTTTCTTT. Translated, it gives CASSPQGRNTEAFF. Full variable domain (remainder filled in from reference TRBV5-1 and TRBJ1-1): KAGVTQTPRYLIKTRGQQVTLSCSPISGHRSVSWYQQTPGQGLQFLFEYFSETQRNKGNFPGRFSGRQFSNSRSEMNVSTLELGDSALYLCASSPQGRNTEAFFGQGTRLTVV.

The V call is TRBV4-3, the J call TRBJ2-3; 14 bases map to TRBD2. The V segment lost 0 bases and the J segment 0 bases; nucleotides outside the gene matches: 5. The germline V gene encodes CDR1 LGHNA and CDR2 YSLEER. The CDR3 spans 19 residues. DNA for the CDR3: TGCGCCAGCAGCCAAGATGGGACTAGCGGGGGACTTAGCACAGATACGCAGTATTTT. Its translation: CASSQDGTSGGLSTDTQYF.

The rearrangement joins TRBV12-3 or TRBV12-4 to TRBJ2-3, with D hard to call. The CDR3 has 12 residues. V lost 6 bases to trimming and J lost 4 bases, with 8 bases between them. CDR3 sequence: CASSQFSDTQYF. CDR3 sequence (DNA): TGTGCCAGCAGCCAGTTTTCAGATACGCAGTATTTT.

The CDR3 sequence: CASSLGQESGYTF. The CDR3 nucleotides read TGTGCCAGCAGCTTAGGGCAGGAGAGTGGCTACACCTTC. The J gene is TRBJ1-2, the V gene TRBV5-4, with no clear D. The V gene lost 2 bases and the J gene lost 7 bases, with 12 bases spanning the gap. This CDR3 has 13 amino acids. The germline V gene encodes CDR1 SGHNT and CDR2 YYREEE (reference sequence).

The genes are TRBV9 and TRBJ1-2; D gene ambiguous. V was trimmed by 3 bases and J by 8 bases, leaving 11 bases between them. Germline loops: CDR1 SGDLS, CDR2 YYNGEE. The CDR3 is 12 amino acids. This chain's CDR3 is CASSGATRGYTF. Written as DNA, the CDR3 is TGTGCCAGCAGCGGGGCGACCAGGGGCTACACCTTC.

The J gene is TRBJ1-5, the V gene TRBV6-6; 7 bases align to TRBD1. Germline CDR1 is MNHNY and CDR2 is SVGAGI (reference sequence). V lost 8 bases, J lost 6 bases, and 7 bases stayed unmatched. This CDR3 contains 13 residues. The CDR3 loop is CASSGQLGQPQHF. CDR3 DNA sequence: TGTGCCAGCTCGGGACAGCTGGGTCAGCCCCAGCATTTT.

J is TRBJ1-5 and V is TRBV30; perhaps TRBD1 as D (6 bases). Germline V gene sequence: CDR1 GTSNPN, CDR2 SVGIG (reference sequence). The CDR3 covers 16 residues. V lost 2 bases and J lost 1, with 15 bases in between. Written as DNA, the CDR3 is TGTGCCTGGAGTCGTTCGGGGGGCATAAGCAATCAGCCCCAGCATTTT. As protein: CAWSRSGGISNQPQHF.

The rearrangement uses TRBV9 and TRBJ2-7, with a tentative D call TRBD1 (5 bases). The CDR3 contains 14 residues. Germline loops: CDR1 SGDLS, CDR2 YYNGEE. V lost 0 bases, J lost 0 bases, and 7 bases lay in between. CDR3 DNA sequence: TGTGCCAGCAGCGTAGAAGGGGTCTCCTACGAGCAGTACTTC. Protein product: CASSVEGVSYEQYF.

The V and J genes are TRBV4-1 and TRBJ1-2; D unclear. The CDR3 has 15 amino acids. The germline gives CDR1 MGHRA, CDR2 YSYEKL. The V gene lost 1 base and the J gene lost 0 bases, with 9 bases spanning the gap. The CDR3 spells CASSQGTVANYGYTF. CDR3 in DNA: TGCGCCAGCAGCCAAGGGACGGTGGCTAACTATGGCTACACCTTC.

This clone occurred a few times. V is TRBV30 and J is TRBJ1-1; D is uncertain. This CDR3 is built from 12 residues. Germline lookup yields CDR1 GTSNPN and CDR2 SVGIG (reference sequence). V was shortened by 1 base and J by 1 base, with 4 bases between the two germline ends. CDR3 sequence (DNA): TGTGCCTGGAGTGACAGGAACACTGAAGCTTTCTTT. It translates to CAWSDRNTEAFF.

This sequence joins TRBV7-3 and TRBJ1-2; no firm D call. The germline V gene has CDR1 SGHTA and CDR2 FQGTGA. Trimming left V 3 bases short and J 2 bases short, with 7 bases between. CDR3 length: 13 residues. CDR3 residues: CASSFEPNYGYTF. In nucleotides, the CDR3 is TGTGCCAGCAGCTTTGAACCGAACTATGGCTACACCTTC.

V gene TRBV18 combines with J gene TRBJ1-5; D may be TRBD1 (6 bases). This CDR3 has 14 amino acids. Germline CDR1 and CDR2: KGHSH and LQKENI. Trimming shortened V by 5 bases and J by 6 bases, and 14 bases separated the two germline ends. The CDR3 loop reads CASSGDQGSQPQHF. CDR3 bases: TGTGCCAGCTCAGGAGATCAGGGGTCTCAGCCCCAGCATTTT.

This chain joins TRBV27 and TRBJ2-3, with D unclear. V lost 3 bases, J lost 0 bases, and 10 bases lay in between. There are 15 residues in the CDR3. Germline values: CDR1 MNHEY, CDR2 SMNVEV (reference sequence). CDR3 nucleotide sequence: TGTGCCAGCAGTTTTCGGGCGTCTAGCACAGATACGCAGTATTTT. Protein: CASSFRASSTDTQYF.

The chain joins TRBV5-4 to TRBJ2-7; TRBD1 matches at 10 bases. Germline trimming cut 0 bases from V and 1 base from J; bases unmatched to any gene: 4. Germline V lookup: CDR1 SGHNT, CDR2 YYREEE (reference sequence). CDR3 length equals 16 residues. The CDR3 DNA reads TGTGCCAGCAGCTTGGTTCGGGACAGGGGTTCCTACGAGCAGTACTTC. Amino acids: CASSLVRDRGSYEQYF.

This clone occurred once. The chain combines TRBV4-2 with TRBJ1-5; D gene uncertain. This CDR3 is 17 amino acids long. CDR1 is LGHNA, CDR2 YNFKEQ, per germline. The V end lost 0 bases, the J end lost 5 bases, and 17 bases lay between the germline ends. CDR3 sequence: CASSQESHNGRYQPQHF. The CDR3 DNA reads TGTGCCAGCAGCCAAGAGAGCCATAACGGACGTTATCAGCCCCAGCATTTT.

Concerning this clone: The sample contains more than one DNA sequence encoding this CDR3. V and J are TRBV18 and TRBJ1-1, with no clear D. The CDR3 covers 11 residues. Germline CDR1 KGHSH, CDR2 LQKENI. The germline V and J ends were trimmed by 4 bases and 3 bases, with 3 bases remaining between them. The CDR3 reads CASSRDTEAFF. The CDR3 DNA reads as TGTGCCAGCTCACGCGACACTGAAGCTTTCTTT.

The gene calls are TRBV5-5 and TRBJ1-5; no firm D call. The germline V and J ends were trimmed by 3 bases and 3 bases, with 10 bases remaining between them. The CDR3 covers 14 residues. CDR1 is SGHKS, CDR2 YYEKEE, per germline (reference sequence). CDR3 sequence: CASSWGGNNQPQHF. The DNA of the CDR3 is TGTGCCAGCAGCTGGGGAGGGAACAATCAGCCCCAGCATTTT.

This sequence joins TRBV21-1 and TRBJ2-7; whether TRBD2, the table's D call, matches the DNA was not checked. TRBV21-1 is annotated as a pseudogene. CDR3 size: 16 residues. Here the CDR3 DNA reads TGTGCCAGCAGCAAATCGGGGACTAGCGTTGCCTACGAGCAGTACTTC. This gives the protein CASSKSGTSVAYEQYF.

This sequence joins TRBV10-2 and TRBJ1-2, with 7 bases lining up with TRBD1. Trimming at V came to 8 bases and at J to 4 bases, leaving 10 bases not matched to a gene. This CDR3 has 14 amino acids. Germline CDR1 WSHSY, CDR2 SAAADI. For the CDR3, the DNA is TGCGCCAGCGGAGCTCAAACAGGGGTCTATGGCTACACCTTC. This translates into CASGAQTGVYGYTF.

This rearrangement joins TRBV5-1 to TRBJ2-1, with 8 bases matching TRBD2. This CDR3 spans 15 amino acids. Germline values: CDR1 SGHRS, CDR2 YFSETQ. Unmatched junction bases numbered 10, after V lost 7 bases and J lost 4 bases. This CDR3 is CASGWLAGFYNEQFF. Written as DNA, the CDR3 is TGCGCCAGCGGCTGGTTAGCGGGGTTTTACAATGAGCAGTTCTTC.

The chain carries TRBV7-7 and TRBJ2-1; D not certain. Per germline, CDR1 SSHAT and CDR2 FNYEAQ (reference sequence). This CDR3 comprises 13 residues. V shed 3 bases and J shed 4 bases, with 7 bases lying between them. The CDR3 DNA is TGTGCCAGCAGCTTCAGCTTTTACAATGAGCAGTTCTTC. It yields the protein CASSFSFYNEQFF.

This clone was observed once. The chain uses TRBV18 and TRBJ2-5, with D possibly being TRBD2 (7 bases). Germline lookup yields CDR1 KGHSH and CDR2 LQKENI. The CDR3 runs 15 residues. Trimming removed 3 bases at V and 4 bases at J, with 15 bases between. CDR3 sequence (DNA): TGTGCCAGCTCACCGACCGGGGGGCCCGGAGAGACCCAGTACTTC. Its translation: CASSPTGGPGETQYF.

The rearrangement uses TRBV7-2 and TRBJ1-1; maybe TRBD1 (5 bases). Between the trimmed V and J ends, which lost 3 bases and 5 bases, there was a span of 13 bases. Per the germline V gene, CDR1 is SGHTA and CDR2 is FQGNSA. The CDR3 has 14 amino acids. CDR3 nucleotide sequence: TGTGCCAGCAGCTTCAACTTCCGGGGGACTGAAGCTTTCTTT. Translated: CASSFNFRGTEAFF.